The 12 T cell receptor beta chains in this list originate from one sample, sequenced in a study of blood T cell repertoires in COVID-19. The repertoire was sequenced with immunoSEQ multiplex PCR; TCRdb's copy has only in-frame clones and lacks some. The table has about 400,000 clones, 89% seen once. Material: PBMCs or T cells enriched from blood (not recorded which). The receptors originated from a woman aged 25 to 39 who had recovered from COVID-19.

The chain is built from TRBV7-8 and TRBJ1-3, with TRBD1 matching over 7 bases. Germline CDR1 and CDR2: SGHVS and FQNEAQ. This CDR3 is 15 amino acids long. Trimming removed 4 bases from V and 3 bases from J; junction bases left unmatched: 6. CDR3 loop: CASSSPTGVGNTIYF. The CDR3 bases are TGTGCCAGCAGCTCGCCAACAGGGGTTGGAAACACCATATATTTT.

This rearrangement joins TRBV28 to TRBJ1-2; 7 nucleotides align to TRBD1. Losses at the gene ends were 5 bases for V and 5 bases for J; bases not matched to a gene: 14. The CDR3 spans 16 residues. Germline CDR1 and CDR2: MDHEN and SYDVKM. CDR3 sequence reads: CASSLTRQGGGYGYTF. The CDR3 region has the DNA TGTGCCAGCAGTCTAACCCGACAGGGAGGAGGATATGGCTACACCTTC.

The V and J genes are TRBV7-9 and TRBJ2-3; weak D call: TRBD2 (6 bases). V gave up 4 bases and J gave up 2 bases, with 13 bases separating them. The CDR3 covers 15 residues. Germline V gene sequence: CDR1 SEHNR, CDR2 FQNEAQ (reference sequence). For the CDR3, the DNA is TGTGCCAGCAGCTCCGGGACTCGATACACAGATACGCAGTATTTT. Amino acid sequence: CASSSGTRYTDTQYF.

This chain joins TRBV9 and TRBJ2-3, with 8 bases matching TRBD2. Trimming took 2 bases from V and 2 from J; bases not matched to a gene: 16. Germline V gene lookup returns CDR1 SGDLS and CDR2 YYNGEE. The CDR3 contains 19 residues. The CDR3 region has the DNA TGTGCCAGCAGCGTCCCGGCGAGCGGGAGTGGGCGGGTCACAGATACGCAGTATTTT. It is translated as CASSVPASGSGRVTDTQYF. The full variable domain, completed using reference TRBV9 and TRBJ2-3, is DSGVTQTPKHLITATGQRVTLRCSPRSGDLSVYWYQQSLDQGLQFLIQYYNGEERAKGNILERFSAQQFPDLHSELNLSSLELGDSALYFCASSVPASGSGRVTDTQYFGPGTRLTVL.

This chain uses TRBV9 with TRBJ2-1; 11 bases agree with TRBD2. This CDR3 region has 15 residues. CDR1 is SGDLS and CDR2 is YYNGEE in the germline V gene. V gave up 4 bases and J gave up 7 bases; unmatched junction bases: 7. The DNA of the CDR3 is TGTGCCAGCAGCATAGCGGGAGGGCCTCGGAATGAGCAGTTCTTC. It encodes CASSIAGGPRNEQFF.

CDR3 sequence: CASNREGDQPQHF. The CDR3 coding sequence is TGTGCCAGCAACAGGGAAGGGGATCAGCCCCAGCATTTT. V is TRBV2 and J is TRBJ1-5, with D possibly matching TRBD1 (6 bases). Germline V gene data show CDR1 as SNHLY and CDR2 as FYNNEI. Trimming shortened V by 7 bases and J by 5 bases, and 12 bases separated the two germline ends. CDR3 length equals 13 residues.

The chain couples TRBV11-3 to TRBJ2-5; D is perhaps TRBD2 (6 bases). The CDR3 length is 16 residues. The ends were cut back, 1 base at V and 2 bases at J, with 14 bases in the middle. Germline loops: CDR1 SGHNT, CDR2 YENEEA. Written as DNA, the CDR3 is TGTGCCAGCAGCTTAGGAGGGCTCGGGGGACAAGAGACCCAGTACTTC. Translating gives CASSLGGLGGQETQYF. The full variable domain, in which reference TRBV11-3 and TRBJ2-5 provide the parts outside the CDR3, is EAGVVQSPRYKIIEKKQPVAFWCNPISGHNTLYWYLQNLGQGPELLIRYENEEAVDDSQLPKDRFSAERLKGVDSTLKIQPAELGDSAVYLCASSLGGLGGQETQYFGPGTRLLVL.

A few counts support this clone. V usage is TRBV30 and J usage is TRBJ1-5; no definite D call. This CDR3 is built from 13 residues. The germline V gene encodes CDR1 GTSNPN and CDR2 SVGIG (reference sequence). V was shortened by 0 bases and J by 4 bases, with 7 bases between the two germline ends. The CDR3 protein is CAWSVDGNQPQHF. For the CDR3, the DNA is TGTGCCTGGAGTGTAGACGGGAATCAGCCCCAGCATTTT.

This chain connects TRBV18 to TRBJ2-5; 14 nucleotides line up with TRBD2. The CDR3 is 17 residues long. J was trimmed by 3 bases and V by 3 bases; bases with no gene match: 6. Germline V CDR1 and CDR2: KGHSH, LQKENI. The CDR3 DNA follows: TGTGCCAGCTCACCGATCCCGACTAGCGGGGGGGAAGAGACCCAGTACTTC. Protein: CASSPIPTSGGEETQYF.

This rearrangement joins TRBV5-4 to TRBJ1-2; no definite D call. From germline, CDR1 is SGHNT and CDR2 YYREEE (reference sequence). This CDR3 region has 16 residues. V gave up 4 bases and J gave up 2 bases, with 18 bases separating them. The CDR3 region is CASSPALDLTNYGYTF. The CDR3, as DNA: TGTGCCAGCAGCCCAGCCTTAGACCTGACAAACTATGGCTACACCTTC.

The chain uses TRBV10-3 and TRBJ2-1; D may be TRBD2 (5 bases). Trimming took 2 bases from V and 0 from J, leaving 14 bases between them. The CDR3 has 17 amino acids. CDR1 and CDR2 (germline): ENHRY, SYGVKD. The CDR3 loop is CAISERLAGTSYNEQFF. Written as DNA, the CDR3 is TGTGCCATCAGTGAGAGATTGGCGGGTACCTCCTACAATGAGCAGTTCTTC.

V and J are TRBV9 and TRBJ1-1; D is ambiguous. Trimming pared 3 bases from V and 1 base from J, leaving 13 bases between. This CDR3 spans 15 amino acids. From germline, CDR1 is SGDLS and CDR2 YYNGEE. In DNA form, the CDR3 reads TGTGCCAGCAGCGCCCATCAGAATCAGAACACTGAAGCTTTCTTT. This codes for CASSAHQNQNTEAFF.